This T cell receptor beta chain was identified in a study of cytomegalovirus exposure and HLA in healthy donors. With regard to this clone: Its matching antigen is unknown.

Generated by immunoSEQ multiplex PCR, the TCRdb table keeps only in-frame clones and is missing some. There are some 120,000 clones in the sample; roughly 90% occur only once, and approximately 1.5% lies in the top ten. Study observations and caveats: The authors enumerated some 160 TCR beta chains as linked to cytomegalovirus.

With V trimmed by 1 base and J by 2 bases, 6 bases remained unmatched. Germline CDR1 reads LGHNT; CDR2 reads FRNRAP. This CDR3 comprises 16 residues. The chain carries TRBV12-5 and TRBJ2-5; 8 bases agree with TRBD1. This clonotype was obtained from a young man in good health and CMV-seronegative. Source material: PBMCs. CDR3 sequence (DNA): TGTGCTAGTGGTTTGGGTAGGACAGGGAGTCAAGAGACCCAGTACTTC. It translates to CASGLGRTGSQETQYF.